The clone carrying this TCR beta chain is a singleton in its sample. The record originates from a study of blood T cell repertoires in COVID-19. For the study at large: COVID-19 samples, acute and convalescent, were from the United States, Italy and Spain. T cells, B-cell-depleted T cells, or PBMCs provided the cDNA or gDNA that served as material.

Authors' analysis steps: For nucleated cells, counts were estimated from reference gene primer amplification. Produced via immunoSEQ multiplex PCR; TCRdb's table is partial and in-frame only. V, J and clone size are those of that table, while D and trimming were read from the DNA. The sample consists of about 260,000 clones, around 87% of them appearing once. The V gene's germline CDR1 is MNHEY and CDR2 SMNVEV (reference sequence). CDR3 length: 14 amino acids. The V gene lost 5 bases and the J gene lost 14 bases, with 23 bases spanning the gap. The sequencing input was peripheral blood. The V gene is TRBV27, the J gene TRBJ2-3; a weak D match, TRBD2 (5 bases). This TCR came from a woman between 45 and 60 years old with acute or convalescent COVID-19. The CDR3, as DNA: TGTGCCAGCAGTCCCATCGGGCTAGCAGAAAGCGGGTATTTT. Protein sequence: CASSPIGLAESGYF.